In its sample, the clone carrying this T cell receptor beta chain was seen once. The antigen is undetermined. Trimming shortened V by 6 bases and J by 7 bases, and 13 bases separated the two germline ends. Germline V lookup: CDR1 MDHEN, CDR2 SYDVKM. This CDR3 is built from 13 residues. The sample belongs to a study of shared clonotypes between healthy human individuals. Study details: Sampling drew on donors who were a couple of women and three men aged 18 to 49.

Genomic DNA belonging to each subset was distributed in equal measure over several immunoSEQ plates. TCRdb's table, derived via immunoSEQ multiplex PCR, lists solely in-frame clones and lacks some. Here the sample spans approximately 650,000 clones, roughly 95% being singletons. Study-wide points: Of the naive CD4 clonotypes, roughly 5.5% were shared across several donors.

Naive CD8 cells lacked CD45RO, underwent positive selection for CCR7 and left out terminally differentiated effector memory CD45RA+ cells. The J gene is TRBJ1-5, the V gene TRBV28, with D possibly being TRBD1 (5 bases). This TCR derives from a woman aged 25 to 39 in good health. Sequenced: naive CD8+ T cells sorted from blood. Here the CDR3 DNA reads TGTGCCAGCAGAGACCCGCGGGGCCAGCCCCAGCATTTT. It codes for CASRDPRGQPQHF.